Listed here are 29 T cell receptor beta chains from one sample, sequenced in a study of blood T cell repertoires in COVID-19. TCRdb keeps only in-frame clones here, not all; method: immunoSEQ multiplex PCR. The sample shows roughly 43,000 clones, 80% to 90% of them seen only once. The source material was peripheral blood. The receptors stem from a man aged 55 to 70 with active COVID-19.

The chain links TRBV18 to TRBJ2-2; 11 positions agree with TRBD1. Trimming took 4 bases from V and 4 from J; bases not matched to a gene: 2. The CDR3 extends over 15 amino acids. CDR1 and CDR2 from the germline V gene are KGHSH and LQKENI. The CDR3 is CASSLGQGATGELFF. In nucleotides, the CDR3 is TGTGCCAGCTCACTCGGACAGGGGGCCACCGGGGAGCTGTTTTTT.

V gene TRBV6-5 combines with J gene TRBJ1-3; 8 bases match TRBD1. Per germline, CDR1 MNHEY and CDR2 SVGAGI. This CDR3 is built from 15 residues. Trimming removed 10 bases from V and 0 bases from J; junction bases left unmatched: 8. The CDR3 DNA is TGTGCCACCAATAGACAGGGGTTCTCTGGAAACACCATATATTTT. This sequence encodes CATNRQGFSGNTIYF.

This rearrangement joins TRBV7-3 to TRBJ2-1, with 7 bases matching TRBD1. Germline lookup yields CDR1 SGHTA and CDR2 FQGTGA. CDR3 length equals 16 residues. V shed 0 bases, J shed 4 bases, and the junction held 6 bases outside the gene matches. CDR3 coding DNA: TGTGCCAGCAGCTTAACAGGGGGCGCGTCATACAATGAGCAGTTCTTC. It is translated as CASSLTGGASYNEQFF.

J is TRBJ2-3 and V is TRBV7-9, with D possibly being TRBD2 (5 bases). The germline V and J ends were trimmed by 0 bases and 1 base, with 14 bases remaining between them. Germline-derived CDR1 and CDR2 are SEHNR and FQNEAQ (reference sequence). The CDR3 totals 17 residues. CDR3 DNA sequence: TGTGCCAGCAGCTTAGCTGGGCACTACGGGGGCACAGATACGCAGTATTTT. Its translation: CASSLAGHYGGTDTQYF. The full variable domain, in which reference TRBV7-9 and TRBJ2-3 provide the parts outside the CDR3, is DTGVSQNPRHKITKRGQNVTFRCDPISEHNRLYWYRQTLGQGPEFLTYFQNEAQLEKSRLLSDRFSAERPKGSFSTLEIQRTEQGDSAMYLCASSLAGHYGGTDTQYFGPGTRLTVL.

The rearrangement joins TRBV10-3 to TRBJ1-2; TRBD1 matches at 8 bases. Per the germline V gene, CDR1 is ENHRY and CDR2 is SYGVKD. V was clipped by 1 base and J by 5 bases; unmatched bases: 24. The CDR3 length is 21 residues. CDR3 in DNA: TGTGCCATCAGTGAGTACTTATCAATGCCGGGACGATCCGGGACAGGTTATGGCTACACCTTC. The encoded protein is CAISEYLSMPGRSGTGYGYTF.

V and J are TRBV6-5 and TRBJ1-2; tentatively, D is TRBD1 (5 bases). CDR1 and CDR2 (germline): MNHEY, SVGAGI. V shed 2 bases and J shed 7 bases, with 17 bases lying between them. The CDR3 contains 15 residues. The CDR3 sequence: CASSYQTTGGFGYTF. In DNA form, the CDR3 reads TGTGCCAGCAGTTACCAGACCACAGGAGGGTTTGGCTACACCTTC.

V and J are TRBV18 and TRBJ2-7, with D possibly being TRBD2 (6 bases). The V gene lost 3 bases and the J gene lost 7 bases, with 16 bases spanning the gap. Germline values: CDR1 KGHSH, CDR2 LQKENI. The CDR3 has 14 amino acids. Here the CDR3 reads CASSPGTGVGEQYF. CDR3 DNA: TGTGCCAGCTCACCCGGGACGGGGGTAGGGGAGCAGTACTTC. The variable domain in full, with the rest retrieved from reference TRBV18 and TRBJ2-7, is NAGVMQNPRHLVRRRGQEARLRCSPMKGHSHVYWYRQLPEEGLKFMVYLQKENIIDESGMPKERFSAEFPKEGPSILRIQQVVRGDSAAYFCASSPGTGVGEQYFGPGTRLTVT.

The chain joins TRBV7-9 to TRBJ2-1, with 7 bases identical to TRBD2. The germline V gene encodes CDR1 SEHNR and CDR2 FQNEAQ (reference sequence). The CDR3 length is 16 residues. V gave up 6 bases and J gave up 1 base; unmatched junction bases: 9. DNA of the CDR3: TGTGCCAGCAGACAAATGGGGGGGAATTCCTACAATGAGCAGTTCTTC. It encodes CASRQMGGNSYNEQFF. Together with reference TRBV7-9 and TRBJ2-1, the CDR3 gives the full variable domain: DTGVSQNPRHKITKRGQNVTFRCDPISEHNRLYWYRQTLGQGPEFLTYFQNEAQLEKSRLLSDRFSAERPKGSFSTLEIQRTEQGDSAMYLCASRQMGGNSYNEQFFGPGTRLTVL.

The chain combines TRBV28 with TRBJ1-2, with D possibly being TRBD1 (6 bases). Germline V lookup: CDR1 MDHEN, CDR2 SYDVKM. This CDR3 has 14 residues. The germline V and J ends were trimmed by 4 bases and 3 bases, with 12 bases remaining between them. The CDR3, as DNA: TGTGCCAGCAGTTATAACAGGGTGGACTATGGCTACACCTTC. It encodes CASSYNRVDYGYTF.

V is TRBV6-2 or TRBV6-3 and J is TRBJ2-5, with 8 bases that match TRBD2. Germline assignment: CDR1 MNHEY and CDR2 SVGEGT. Trimming removed 2 bases from V and 5 bases from J; junction bases left unmatched: 10. This CDR3 has 16 amino acids. CDR3 loop: CASSYLIGGADETQYF. CDR3 nucleotide sequence: TGTGCCAGCAGTTACCTTATCGGGGGGGCCGACGAGACCCAGTACTTC.

This chain links TRBV10-3 with TRBJ2-3, with D maybe TRBD2 (6 bases). Germline-derived CDR1 and CDR2 are ENHRY and SYGVKD. V gave up 6 bases and J gave up 3 bases, with 16 bases separating them. This CDR3 has 15 amino acids. CDR3 protein: CAIRNRDSGTDTQYF. CDR3 nucleotides: TGTGCCATCAGAAACCGGGACTCAGGAACAGATACGCAGTATTTT.

The V call is TRBV7-2, the J call TRBJ2-5; 7 bases are a match to TRBD1. Germline assignment: CDR1 SGHTA and CDR2 FQGNSA. This CDR3 has 13 residues. V lost 3 bases and J lost 4; bases outside the gene matches: 2. CDR3 nucleotide sequence: TGTGCCAGCAGCTTTCCAGGGGGAGAGACCCAGTACTTC. It yields the protein CASSFPGGETQYF.

The V and J genes are TRBV19 and TRBJ2-6; D call uncertain. CDR3 size: 15 residues. The germline V and J ends were trimmed by 7 bases and 0 bases, with 10 bases remaining between them. Germline V gives CDR1 LNHDA, CDR2 SQIVND (reference sequence). The CDR3 region is CASIGGYSGANVLTF. The CDR3 nucleotides are TGTGCCAGTATAGGCGGCTACTCTGGGGCCAACGTCCTGACTTTC.

The chain is built from TRBV18 and TRBJ2-1, with 9 bases aligning to TRBD2. The CDR3 runs 15 residues. J was trimmed by 4 bases and V by 5 bases; bases with no gene match: 6. CDR1 and CDR2 from the germline V gene are KGHSH and LQKENI. CDR3 DNA: TGTGCCAGCTCAGCCTCTAGCGGGGATTACAATGAGCAGTTCTTC. Translating it yields CASSASSGDYNEQFF.

The rearrangement joins TRBV6-4 to TRBJ2-3, with 7 nucleotides matching TRBD1. Trimming removed 3 bases from V and 1 base from J; junction bases left unmatched: 7. This CDR3 has 16 residues. Per the germline V gene, CDR1 is MRHNA and CDR2 is SNTAGT. CDR3 residues: CASSDSLGTGTDTQYF. The CDR3 nucleotides read TGTGCCAGCAGTGATTCGCTCGGGACAGGCACAGATACGCAGTATTTT.

The chain links TRBV10-3 to TRBJ1-2, with TRBD1 as a possible D gene (6 bases). V lost 3 bases and J 0 bases, leaving 11 bases between the germline ends. Germline V CDR1 and CDR2: ENHRY, SYGVKD. This CDR3 region has 15 residues. For the CDR3, the DNA is TGTGCCATCAGTGAAGGAAACAGGGCTAACTATGGCTACACCTTC. Translation: CAISEGNRANYGYTF.

V usage is TRBV5-6 and J usage is TRBJ2-5, with 7 positions matching TRBD2. The CDR3 extends over 13 amino acids. J was trimmed by 5 bases and V by 5 bases; bases with no gene match: 6. Germline CDR1 and CDR2: SGHDT and YYEEEE. CDR3 DNA sequence: TGTGCCAGCAGACCCGCAGCGGGGGAGACCCAGTACTTC. Its protein is CASRPAAGETQYF.

The table lists this clone with a count of one. This chain links TRBV4-3 with TRBJ2-3; D is perhaps TRBD2 (5 bases). CDR1 and CDR2 (germline): LGHNA, YSLEER. This CDR3 has 15 residues. The V end was cut by 0 bases, the J end by 6 bases, with 13 bases between. The DNA for the CDR3 is TGCGCCAGCAGCCAAGAATGGATTGGCGGGGATACGCAGTATTTT. Translation: CASSQEWIGGDTQYF.

The gene calls are TRBV28 and TRBJ2-7; 14 nucleotides align to TRBD2. This CDR3 is built from 20 residues. The germline V gene encodes CDR1 MDHEN and CDR2 SYDVKM. J gave up 5 bases and V 4 bases, and 19 bases lay outside the gene matches. This chain's CDR3 is CASSSPNRGGTSGSIHEQYF. In DNA form, the CDR3 reads TGTGCCAGCAGTTCCCCCAATCGGGGGGGGACTAGCGGGAGTATCCACGAGCAGTACTTC.

This sequence joins TRBV6-6 and TRBJ1-4, with no clear D. V dropped 0 bases and J dropped 5 bases, with 10 bases sitting between them. The CDR3 is 15 residues long. Germline values: CDR1 MNHNY, CDR2 SVGAGI (reference sequence). CDR3 amino acids: CASSYSRGRNEKLFF. The CDR3 nucleotides are TGTGCCAGCAGTTACTCACGGGGAAGGAATGAAAAACTGTTTTTT.

The J gene is TRBJ1-4, the V gene TRBV6-2 or TRBV6-3, with 8 bases aligning to TRBD1. The trim removed 5 bases at V and 0 bases at J, leaving 8 bases unmatched. Germline values: CDR1 MNHEY, CDR2 SVGEGT. CDR3 length: 17 amino acids. The CDR3 sequence: CASSTGTGVATNEKLFF. CDR3 DNA sequence: TGTGCCAGCAGTACCGGGACAGGAGTTGCAACTAATGAAAAACTGTTTTTT.

This clone has only one observation. The chain has TRBV14 and TRBJ2-2; 7 bases line up with TRBD2. The CDR3 has 16 residues. With V trimmed by 1 base and J by 7 bases, 9 bases remained unmatched. Per the germline V gene, CDR1 is SGHDN and CDR2 is FVKESK. The CDR3 DNA sequence: TGTGCCAGCAGCCAAGGATTCGCTAGCGGAGTCGGGGAGCTGTTTTTT. Amino acids: CASSQGFASGVGELFF.

This rearrangement joins TRBV28 to TRBJ2-1; D gene ambiguous. CDR3 size: 11 residues. Germline CDR1 reads MDHEN; CDR2 reads SYDVKM. V dropped 2 bases and J dropped 9 bases, with 5 bases sitting between them. The CDR3, as DNA: TGTGCCAGCAGTTTACGGTTTGAGCAGTTCTTC. This translates into CASSLRFEQFF.

The V and J genes are TRBV7-9 and TRBJ1-2, with a possible D match to TRBD1 (5 bases). CDR1 is SEHNR and CDR2 is FQNEAQ in the germline V gene (reference sequence). This CDR3 spans 13 amino acids. V dropped 3 bases and J dropped 4 bases, with 9 bases sitting between them. CDR3 sequence reads: CASSFRDSYGYTF. The CDR3 DNA is TGTGCCAGCAGCTTTCGCGACAGCTATGGCTACACCTTC.

The chain links TRBV5-1 to TRBJ1-3; D may be TRBD1 (5 bases). The CDR3 runs 16 residues. Germline V gene data show CDR1 as SGHRS and CDR2 as YFSETQ. Trimming removed 4 bases from V and 0 bases from J, with 14 bases in between. The CDR3 region is CASSNSGVDSGNTIYF. CDR3 DNA sequence: TGCGCCAGCAGCAACTCGGGGGTCGACTCTGGAAACACCATATATTTT.

The gene calls are TRBV5-5 and TRBJ2-3; 8 bases line up with TRBD2. The V and J ends lost 5 bases and 4 bases, in that order; junction bases with no gene match: 9. The length of the CDR3 is 15 residues. From germline, CDR1 is SGHKS and CDR2 YYEKEE (reference sequence). Here the CDR3 reads CASRPTSEVADTQYF. Written as DNA, the CDR3 is TGTGCCAGCAGACCGACTAGCGAGGTCGCAGATACGCAGTATTTT.

This clone is labeled medium-sized. The rearrangement joins TRBV28 to TRBJ2-3; perhaps TRBD1 as D (6 bases). The V end lost 3 bases, the J end lost 2 bases, and 12 bases lay between the germline ends. The germline V gene has CDR1 MDHEN and CDR2 SYDVKM. The CDR3 consists of 15 residues. In DNA, the CDR3 is TGTGCCAGCAGTTTTCAGGGGCTATACACAGATACGCAGTATTTT. This gives the protein CASSFQGLYTDTQYF.

The chain combines TRBV10-3 with TRBJ2-3, with 11 positions matching TRBD1. After removal of 10 bases from V and 2 bases from J, the junction contained 5 bases not matched to a gene. Per germline, CDR1 ENHRY and CDR2 SYGVKD. The CDR3 covers 14 residues. In DNA, the CDR3 is TGTGCCACGAGGACAGGGGGCCTCACAGATACGCAGTATTTT. Protein: CATRTGGLTDTQYF.

This chain uses TRBV24-1 with TRBJ1-5; D is possibly TRBD1 (5 bases). The CDR3 runs 13 residues. CDR1 is KGHDR, CDR2 SFDVKD, per germline. Trimming cost V 4 bases and J 6 bases, with 9 bases left between them. In DNA, the CDR3 is TGTGCCACCAGTGACCAAGGGGTTCAGCCCCAGCATTTT. Protein product: CATSDQGVQPQHF.